This T cell receptor beta chain was identified in a study of vaccination and CD4 T cells after COVID-19. The germline V gene has CDR1 MGHRA and CDR2 YSYEKL. V was clipped by 2 bases and J by 2 bases; unmatched bases: 8. The CDR3 has 17 residues. One entry per CDR3 protein results from TCRdb running MiXCR on the PCR reads. The repertoire holds about 21,000 distinct CDR3 sequences, with roughly 56% as singletons. The material was CD4+ T cells from blood, obtained before SARS-CoV-2 vaccination. The source is a human donor who had recovered from COVID-19. The V and J genes are TRBV4-1 and TRBJ1-2; 10 bases line up with TRBD1. The CDR3 region has the DNA TGCGCCAGCAGCCAACGACAGGGGGCGTTTTCGAACTATGGCTACACCTTC. Residues: CASSQRQGAFSNYGYTF.